The entry that follows covers one T cell receptor beta chain sequence. The antigen is unknown. This entry belongs to a study of CD8+ T cells in alopecia areata. Whole-study context: Oral tofacitinib (5 to 10 mg twice daily) was administered to treated patients.

Study-level findings and limits: Affected lesional scalp, above all in alopecia totalis/universalis, was more clonal than normal scalp. Because one nonresponder was included, the link of baseline CD8+ expansion to response is considered uncertain.

CDR3 length: 12 residues. Trimming removed 8 bases from V and 2 bases from J, with 4 bases in between. Germline V gene sequence: CDR1 SNHLY, CDR2 FYNNEI. The treatment here: oral pan-JAK inhibitor, 5-10 mg twice daily. Sorting separated CD4+ and CD8+ T cells out of PBMCs. cDNA serving as the sequencing template came from extracted, reverse transcribed RNA. Generated by immunoSEQ multiplex PCR, the TCRdb table keeps only in-frame clones and is missing some. The table lists over 85,000 clones, roughly 64% of them singletons, with roughly a sixth in the top ten. This receptor was identified in a human donor with alopecia areata. Sequencing used CD8+ T cells sorted from blood, obtained at week 4, from a patient treated with tofacitinib. V usage is TRBV2 and J usage is TRBJ2-6, with D hard to call. Here the CDR3 reads CASGTGANVLTF. The CDR3 nucleotides are TGTGCCAGCGGGACTGGGGCCAACGTCCTGACTTTC. Full variable domain (rest looked up from reference TRBV2 and TRBJ2-6): EPEVTQTPSHQVTQMGQEVILRCVPISNHLYFYWYRQILGQKVEFLVSFYNNEISEKSEIFDDQFSVERPDGSNFTLKIRSTKLEDSAMYFCASGTGANVLTFGAGSRLTVL.